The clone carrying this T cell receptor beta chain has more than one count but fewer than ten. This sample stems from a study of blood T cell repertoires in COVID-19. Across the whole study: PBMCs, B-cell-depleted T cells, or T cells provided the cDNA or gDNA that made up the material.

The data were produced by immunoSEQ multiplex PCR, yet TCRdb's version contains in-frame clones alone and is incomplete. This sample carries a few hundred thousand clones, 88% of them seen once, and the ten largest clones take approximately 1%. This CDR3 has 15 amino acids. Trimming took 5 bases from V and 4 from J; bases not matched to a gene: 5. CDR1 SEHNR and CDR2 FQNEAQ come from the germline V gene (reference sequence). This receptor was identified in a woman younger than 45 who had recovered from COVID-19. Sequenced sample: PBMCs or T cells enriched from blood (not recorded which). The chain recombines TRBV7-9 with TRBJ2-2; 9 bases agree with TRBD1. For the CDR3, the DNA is TGTGCCAGCAGCCTTCAGGACAGGGGCACCGGGGAGCTGTTTTTT. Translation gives CASSLQDRGTGELFF.